Below, 9 T cell receptor beta chains from the same sample are listed, as sequenced in a study of blood T cells in healthy people across ages. The use of a sample-barcoded 5' primer and a J-beta primer mix characterized a second PCR of about 7 to 12 cycles. TCRdb reanalysed the 5' RACE reads using MiXCR and keeps one entry per CDR3 protein. The sample consists of about 650,000 distinct CDR3 sequences, about a third of them appearing once. Specimen: blood. The receptor source for this set is a woman of 80 years or more in good health.

This clonotype has ten or more counts. The J gene is TRBJ2-3, the V gene TRBV18, with TRBD1 identical over 7 bases. Germline-derived CDR1 and CDR2 are KGHSH and LQKENI. Unmatched junction bases numbered 3, after V lost 5 bases and J lost 4 bases. CDR3 size: 13 residues. The CDR3 nucleotides read TGTGCCAGCTCAAGAAGGGGGCCAGATACGCAGTATTTT. It codes for CASSRRGPDTQYF.

Regarding this clonotype: It may be a read error: a sequence one base away is much more abundant. J is TRBJ1-2 and V is TRBV12-3 or TRBV12-4, with D possibly matching TRBD1 (5 bases). The CDR3 is 14 amino acids. V dropped 8 bases and J dropped 5 bases, with 18 bases sitting between them. The CDR3 loop reads CASGINGGWYGYTF. The CDR3 bases are TGTGCCAGCGGTATCAACGGGGGTTGGTATGGCTACACCTTC.

The CDR3 is CASSLLVGGHSDTQYF. The CDR3 region has the DNA TGTGCCAGCAGTTTACTAGTGGGGGGGCATTCAGATACGCAGTATTTT. This sequence joins TRBV27 and TRBJ2-3; maybe TRBD2 (7 bases). Germline V gene data show CDR1 as MNHEY and CDR2 as SMNVEV (reference sequence). V lost 2 bases to trimming and J lost 4 bases, with 16 bases between them. The CDR3 contains 16 residues.

This clonotype was detected ten times or more. V and J are TRBV7-2 and TRBJ2-4; 7 bases align to TRBD2. Trimming took 1 base from V and 5 from J; bases not matched to a gene: 8. Looked up from germline, CDR1 is SGHTA and CDR2 is FQGNSA. This CDR3 region has 16 residues. CDR3 sequence (DNA): TGTGCCAGCAGCTTAGTGCGGGGGTTGAGTCAAAACATTCAGTACTTC. This translates into CASSLVRGLSQNIQYF.

This clonotype was recorded a few times. The DNA for the CDR3 is TGCAGTGCTCCGACCAGGGACAGGGGACGATTTTACGAGCAGTACTTC. Translation gives CSAPTRDRGRFYEQYF. The chain is built from TRBV20-1 and TRBJ2-7; TRBD1 agrees at 10 bases. The germline V gene encodes CDR1 DFQATT and CDR2 SNEGSKA (reference sequence). With V trimmed by 5 bases and J by 4 bases, 14 bases remained unmatched. The CDR3 has 16 residues.

This clonotype was counted at least ten times. The chain is built from TRBV5-1 and TRBJ1-2, with D possibly being TRBD1 (5 bases). CDR1 is SGHRS and CDR2 is YFSETQ in the germline V gene. V gave up 0 bases and J gave up 5 bases, with 11 bases separating them. The CDR3 has 14 amino acids. The CDR3 DNA follows: TGCGCCAGCAGCTTGGACCCAGGGACGTATGGCTACACCTTC. It encodes CASSLDPGTYGYTF.

J is TRBJ2-7 and V is TRBV5-1; TRBD2 is a possible D gene (6 bases). CDR1 is SGHRS and CDR2 is YFSETQ in the germline V gene. V was pared by 3 bases and J by 2 bases, with 12 bases between. This CDR3 region has 14 residues. CDR3 nucleotide sequence: TGCGCCAGCAGCTCGGGACTGGACGCCTACGAGCAGTACTTC. It is translated as CASSSGLDAYEQYF.

Only a few counts were recorded for this clonotype. This chain joins TRBV27 and TRBJ1-2; D gene ambiguous. Germline V gives CDR1 MNHEY, CDR2 SMNVEV (reference sequence). The CDR3 covers 13 residues. Trimming cost V 2 bases and J 10 bases, with 14 bases left between them. As DNA, the CDR3 is TGTGCCAGCAGTTTAATACTGGGAGTTAACTACACCTTC. This sequence encodes CASSLILGVNYTF.

The CDR3 protein is CASSLGPGHVINYGYTF. CDR3 bases: TGTGCCAGCAGCTTAGGGCCGGGACACGTAATTAACTATGGCTACACCTTC. The chain employs TRBV11-2 and TRBJ1-2; D is possibly TRBD1 (6 bases). Trimming removed 1 base at V and 1 base at J, with 16 bases between. CDR1 is SGHAT and CDR2 is FQNNGV in the germline V gene. This CDR3 is built from 17 residues. Combining the CDR3 with reference TRBV11-2 and TRBJ1-2 gives the whole variable domain EAGVAQSPRYKIIEKRQSVAFWCNPISGHATLYWYQQILGQGPKLLIQFQNNGVVDDSQLPKDRFSAERLKGVDSTLKIQPAKLEDSAVYLCASSLGPGHVINYGYTFGSGTRLTVV.